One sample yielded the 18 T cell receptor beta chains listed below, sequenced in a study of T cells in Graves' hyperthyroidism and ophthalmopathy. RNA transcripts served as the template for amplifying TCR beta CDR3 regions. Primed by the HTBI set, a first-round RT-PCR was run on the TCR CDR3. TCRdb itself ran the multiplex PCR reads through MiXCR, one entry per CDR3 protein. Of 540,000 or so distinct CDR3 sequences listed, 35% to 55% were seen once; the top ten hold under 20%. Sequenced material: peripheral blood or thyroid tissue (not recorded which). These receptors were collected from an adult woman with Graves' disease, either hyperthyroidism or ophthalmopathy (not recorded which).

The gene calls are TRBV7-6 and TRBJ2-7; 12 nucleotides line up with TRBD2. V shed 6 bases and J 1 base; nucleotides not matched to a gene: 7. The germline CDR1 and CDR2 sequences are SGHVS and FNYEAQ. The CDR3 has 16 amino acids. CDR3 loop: CASSGGTSGPSYEQYF. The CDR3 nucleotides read TGTGCCAGCAGTGGCGGGACTAGCGGGCCATCCTACGAGCAGTACTTC.

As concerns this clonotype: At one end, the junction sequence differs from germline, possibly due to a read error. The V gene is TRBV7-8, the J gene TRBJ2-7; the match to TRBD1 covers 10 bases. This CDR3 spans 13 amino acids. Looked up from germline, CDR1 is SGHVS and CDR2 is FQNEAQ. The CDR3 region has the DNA TGCGCCAGCAGCCGGACAGGGGGTCGCGAGCAGTACTTC. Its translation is CASSRTGGREQYF.

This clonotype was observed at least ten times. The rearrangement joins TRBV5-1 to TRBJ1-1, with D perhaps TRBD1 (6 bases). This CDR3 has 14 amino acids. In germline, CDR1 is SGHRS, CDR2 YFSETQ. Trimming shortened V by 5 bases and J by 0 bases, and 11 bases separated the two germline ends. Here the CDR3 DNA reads TGCGCCAGCAGGAAAACAGGGATGAACACTGAAGCTTTCTTT. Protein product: CASRKTGMNTEAFF.

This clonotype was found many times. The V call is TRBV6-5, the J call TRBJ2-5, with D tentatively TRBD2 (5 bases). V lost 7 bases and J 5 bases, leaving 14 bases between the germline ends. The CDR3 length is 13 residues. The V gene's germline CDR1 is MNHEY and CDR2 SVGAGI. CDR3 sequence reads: CASKGGSRETQYF. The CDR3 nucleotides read TGTGCCAGCAAAGGAGGCAGCAGGGAGACCCAGTACTTC.

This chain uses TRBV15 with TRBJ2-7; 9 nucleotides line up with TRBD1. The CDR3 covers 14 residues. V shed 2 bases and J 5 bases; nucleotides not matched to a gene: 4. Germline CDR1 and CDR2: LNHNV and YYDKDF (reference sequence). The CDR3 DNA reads TGTGCCACCAGCAGACTGGACAGGGGCCACGAGCAGTACTTC. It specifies CATSRLDRGHEQYF.

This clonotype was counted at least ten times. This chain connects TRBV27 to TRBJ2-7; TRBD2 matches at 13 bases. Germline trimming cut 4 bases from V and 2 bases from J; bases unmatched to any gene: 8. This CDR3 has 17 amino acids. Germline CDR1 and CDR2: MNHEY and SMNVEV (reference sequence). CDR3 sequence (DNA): TGTGCCAGCAGTTCCCGGACTAGCGGGAGCACGGCCTACGAGCAGTACTTC. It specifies CASSSRTSGSTAYEQYF.

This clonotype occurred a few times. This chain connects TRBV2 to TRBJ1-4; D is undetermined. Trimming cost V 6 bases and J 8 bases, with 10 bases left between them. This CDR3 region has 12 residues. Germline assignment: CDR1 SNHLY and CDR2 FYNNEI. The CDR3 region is CASRAQGEKLFF. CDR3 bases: TGTGCCAGCAGAGCACAAGGGGAAAAACTGTTTTTT.

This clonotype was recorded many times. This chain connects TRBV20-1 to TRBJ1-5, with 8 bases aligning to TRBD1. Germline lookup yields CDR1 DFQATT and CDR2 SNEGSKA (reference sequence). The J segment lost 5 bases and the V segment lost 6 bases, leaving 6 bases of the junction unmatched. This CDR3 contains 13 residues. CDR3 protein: CSARTGWDQPQHF. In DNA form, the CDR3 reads TGCAGTGCCCGGACAGGGTGGGATCAGCCCCAGCATTTT.

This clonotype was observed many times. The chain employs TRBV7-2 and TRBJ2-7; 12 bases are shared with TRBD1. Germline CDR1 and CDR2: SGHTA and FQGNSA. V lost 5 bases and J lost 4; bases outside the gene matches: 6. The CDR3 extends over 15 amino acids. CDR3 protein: CASSRQGQGAYEQYF. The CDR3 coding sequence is TGTGCCAGCAGCCGCCAGGGACAGGGGGCTTACGAGCAGTACTTC.

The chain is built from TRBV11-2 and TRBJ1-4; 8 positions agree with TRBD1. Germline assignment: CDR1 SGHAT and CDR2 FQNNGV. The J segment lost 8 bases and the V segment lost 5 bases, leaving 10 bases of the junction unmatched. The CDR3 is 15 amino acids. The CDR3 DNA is TGTGCCAGCAGCACTCCACAGGGGGGGAGAGAAAAACTGTTTTTT. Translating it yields CASSTPQGGREKLFF.

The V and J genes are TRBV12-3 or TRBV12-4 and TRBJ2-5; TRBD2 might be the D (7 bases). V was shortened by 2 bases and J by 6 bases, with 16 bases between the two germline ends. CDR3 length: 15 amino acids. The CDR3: CASSLLGGGGQTQYF. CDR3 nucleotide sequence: TGTGCCAGCAGTTTACTGGGAGGGGGAGGGCAGACCCAGTACTTC.

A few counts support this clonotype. Here the CDR3 reads CSVCETGAQETQYF. CDR3 nucleotide sequence: TGCAGCGTGTGTGAGACAGGGGCCCAAGAGACCCAGTACTTC. The rearrangement joins TRBV29-1 to TRBJ2-5; 8 nucleotides agree with TRBD1. CDR1 is SQVTM, CDR2 ANQGSEA, per germline. CDR3 size: 14 residues. V trimming: 6 bases; J trimming: 1 base; junction bases outside the gene matches: 7.

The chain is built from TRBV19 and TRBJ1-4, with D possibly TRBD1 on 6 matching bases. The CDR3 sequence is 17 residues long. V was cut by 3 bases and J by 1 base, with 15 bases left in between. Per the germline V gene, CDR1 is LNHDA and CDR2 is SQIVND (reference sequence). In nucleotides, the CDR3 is TGTGCCAGTAGTATCCAGGGGAACAGTGTAACTAATGAAAAACTGTTTTTT. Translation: CASSIQGNSVTNEKLFF.

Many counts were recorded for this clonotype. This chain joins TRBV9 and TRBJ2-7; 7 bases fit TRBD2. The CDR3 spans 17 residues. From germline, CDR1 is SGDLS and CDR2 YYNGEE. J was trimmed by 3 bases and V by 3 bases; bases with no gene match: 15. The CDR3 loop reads CASSAEDRSSGNYEQYF. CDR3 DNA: TGTGCCAGCAGCGCCGAGGATCGATCCAGCGGGAACTACGAGCAGTACTTC.

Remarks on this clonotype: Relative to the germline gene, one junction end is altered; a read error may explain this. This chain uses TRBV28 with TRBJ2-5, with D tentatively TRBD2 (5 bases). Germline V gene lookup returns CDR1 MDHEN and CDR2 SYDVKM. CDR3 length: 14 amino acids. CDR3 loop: CACKDSLRREAQYF. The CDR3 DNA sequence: TGTGCCTGTAAGGACTCCCTTCGGAGAGAGGCCCAGTACTTC.

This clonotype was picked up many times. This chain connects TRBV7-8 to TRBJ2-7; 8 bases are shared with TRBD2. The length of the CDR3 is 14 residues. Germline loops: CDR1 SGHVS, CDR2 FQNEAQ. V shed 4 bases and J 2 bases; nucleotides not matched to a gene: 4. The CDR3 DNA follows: TGTGCCAGCAGCTGGACTAGCACCGCCTACGAGCAGTACTTC. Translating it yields CASSWTSTAYEQYF.

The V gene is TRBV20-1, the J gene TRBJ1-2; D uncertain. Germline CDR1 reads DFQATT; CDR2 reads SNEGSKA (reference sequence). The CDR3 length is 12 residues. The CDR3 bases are TGCAGCTTAGAGCGGGTGGGCTATGGCTACACCTTC. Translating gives CSLERVGYGYTF.

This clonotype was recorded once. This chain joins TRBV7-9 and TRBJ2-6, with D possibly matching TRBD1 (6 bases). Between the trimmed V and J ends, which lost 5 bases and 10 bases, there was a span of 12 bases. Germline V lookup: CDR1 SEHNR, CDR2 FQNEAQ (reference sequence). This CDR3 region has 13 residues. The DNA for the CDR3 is TGTGCCAGCAGCCCGGGACAACCTAACGTCCTGACTTTC. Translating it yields CASSPGQPNVLTF.